These 5 T cell receptor beta chains came from one sample sequenced in a study of blood T cells in healthy people across ages. It was with a sample-barcoded 5' primer and a J-beta primer mix that a second PCR of roughly 6 to 12 cycles was run. In TCRdb, the 5' RACE reads were re-called with MiXCR into one record per CDR3 protein. The table has about 630,000 distinct CDR3 sequences, roughly 21% seen once. Sequenced input: blood. These receptors came from a man in his 70s in good health.

The chain recombines TRBV29-1 with TRBJ2-5, with D perhaps being TRBD1 or TRBD2 (5 bases each). Germline CDR1 reads SQVTM; CDR2 reads ANQGSEA. The CDR3 has 12 residues. V lost 5 bases, J lost 4 bases, and 11 bases lay in between. Here the CDR3 DNA reads TGCAGCGTTACTCGGGGACCAGAGACCCAGTACTTC. Protein sequence: CSVTRGPETQYF.

V usage is TRBV11-3 and J usage is TRBJ2-5; no clear D. The DNA end is a closer match to TRBJ2-1, so the J assignment may be wrong. CDR3 size: 14 residues. In germline, CDR1 is SGHNT, CDR2 YENEEA. The CDR3 region has the DNA TGTGCCAGCAGCGATACCCAATCTACCGTTACGCAGTTCTTC. It encodes CASSDTQSTVTQFF.

This clonotype has more than one count but fewer than ten. An end of the junction differs from the germline gene, which may be a read error. The chain is built from TRBV5-8 and TRBJ2-5, with D perhaps TRBD1 (5 bases). This CDR3 region has 15 residues. The germline V gene encodes CDR1 SGHTS and CDR2 YDEGEE. The CDR3 loop is CAGSLNGRQQETQYF. As DNA, the CDR3 is TGTGCCGGCAGCTTAAACGGTCGACAGCAAGAGACCCAGTACTTC.

This clonotype was counted many times. The DNA of the CDR3 is TGCAGCGTCTCACAGGGCCCTGGCTCCTACAATGAGCAGTTCTTC. It translates to CSVSQGPGSYNEQFF. The chain combines TRBV29-1 with TRBJ2-1, with a tentative D call TRBD1 (6 bases). The V end was cut by 6 bases, the J end by 0 bases, with 15 bases between. The CDR3 contains 15 residues. The germline V gene has CDR1 SQVTM and CDR2 ANQGSEA.

This CDR3 reads CASTLKRTGELFF. The DNA for the CDR3 is TGTGCCAGCACCCTCAAACGGACCGGGGAGCTGTTTTTT. V is TRBV27 and J is TRBJ2-2; D uncertain. Per the germline V gene, CDR1 is MNHEY and CDR2 is SMNVEV (reference sequence). Between the trimmed V and J ends, which lost 7 bases and 5 bases, there was a span of 11 bases. The length of the CDR3 is 13 residues.